This T cell receptor beta chain is drawn from a study of blood T cell repertoires in COVID-19. Germline trimming cut 4 bases from V and 6 bases from J; bases unmatched to any gene: 0. Germline lookup yields CDR1 SQVTM and CDR2 ANQGSEA. This CDR3 is built from 13 residues. Data came from immunoSEQ multiplex PCR; TCRdb stores just in-frame clones and leaves some out. Of around 100,000 clones listed, roughly 84% are singletons. The rearrangement joins TRBV29-1 to TRBJ2-2; 12 bases fit TRBD2. The source of this sequence is an elderly woman with acute or convalescent COVID-19. The material sequenced was peripheral blood. Written as DNA, the CDR3 is TGCAGCGTTGCTAGCGGGAGGGCCGGGGAGCTGTTTTTT. As protein: CSVASGRAGELFF.